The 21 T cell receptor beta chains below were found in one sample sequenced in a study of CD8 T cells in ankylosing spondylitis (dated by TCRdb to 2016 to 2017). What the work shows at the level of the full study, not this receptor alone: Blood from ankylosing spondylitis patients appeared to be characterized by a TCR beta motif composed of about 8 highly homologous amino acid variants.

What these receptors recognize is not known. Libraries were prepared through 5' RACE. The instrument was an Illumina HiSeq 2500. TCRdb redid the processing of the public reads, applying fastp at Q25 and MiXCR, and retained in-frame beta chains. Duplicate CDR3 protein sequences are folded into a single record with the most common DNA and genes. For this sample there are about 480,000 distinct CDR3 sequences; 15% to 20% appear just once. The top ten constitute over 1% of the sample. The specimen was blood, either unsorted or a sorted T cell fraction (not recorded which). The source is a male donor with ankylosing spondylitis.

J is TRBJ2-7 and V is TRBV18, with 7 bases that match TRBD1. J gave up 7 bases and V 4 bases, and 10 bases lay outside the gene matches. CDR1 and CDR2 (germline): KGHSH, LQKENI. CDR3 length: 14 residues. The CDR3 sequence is CASSQTTGAYEQYF. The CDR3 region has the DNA TGTGCCAGCTCACAGACTACAGGGGCTTATGAGCAGTACTTC. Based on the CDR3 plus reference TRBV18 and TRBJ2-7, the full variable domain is NAGVMQNPRHLVRRRGQEARLRCSPMKGHSHVYWYRQLPEEGLKFMVYLQKENIIDESGMPKERFSAEFPKEGPSILRIQQVVRGDSAAYFCASSQTTGAYEQYFGPGTRLTVT.

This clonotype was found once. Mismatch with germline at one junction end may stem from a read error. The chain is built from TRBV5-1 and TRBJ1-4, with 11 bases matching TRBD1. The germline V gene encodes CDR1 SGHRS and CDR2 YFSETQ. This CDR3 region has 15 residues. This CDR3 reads CASSPGTGGNEKLYF. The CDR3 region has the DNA TGCGCCAGCAGCCCCGGGACAGGGGGAAATGAAAAACTGTATTTT.

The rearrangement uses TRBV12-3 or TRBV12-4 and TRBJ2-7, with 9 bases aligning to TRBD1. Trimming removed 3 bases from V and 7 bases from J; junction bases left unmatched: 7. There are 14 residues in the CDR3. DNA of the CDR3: TGTGCCAGCAGTTTCCTGGGACAGGGTGGGGAGCAGTACTTC. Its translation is CASSFLGQGGEQYF.

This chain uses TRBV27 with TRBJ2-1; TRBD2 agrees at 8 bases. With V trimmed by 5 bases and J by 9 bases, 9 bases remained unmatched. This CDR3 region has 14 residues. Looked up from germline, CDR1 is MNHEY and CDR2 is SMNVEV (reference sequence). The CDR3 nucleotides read TGTGCCAGCAGTAGGTCTAGCGGGTGGGTTGAGCAGTTCTTC. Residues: CASSRSSGWVEQFF.

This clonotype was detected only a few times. CDR3 DNA sequence: TGCAGCGCTGCCAGGGACACTGGCTACACCTTC. It specifies CSAARDTGYTF. This sequence joins TRBV29-1 and TRBJ1-2, with D perhaps TRBD1 (6 bases). Germline CDR1 reads SQVTM; CDR2 reads ANQGSEA. This CDR3 is 11 amino acids long. The V gene lost 7 bases and the J gene lost 7 bases, with 13 bases spanning the gap.

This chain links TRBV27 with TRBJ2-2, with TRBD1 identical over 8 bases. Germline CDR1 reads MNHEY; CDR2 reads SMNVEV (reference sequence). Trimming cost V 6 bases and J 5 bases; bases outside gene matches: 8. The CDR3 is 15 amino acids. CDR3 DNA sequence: TGTGCCAGCAGCTACGGACAGGGTTGGACCGGGGAGCTGTTTTTT. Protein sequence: CASSYGQGWTGELFF.

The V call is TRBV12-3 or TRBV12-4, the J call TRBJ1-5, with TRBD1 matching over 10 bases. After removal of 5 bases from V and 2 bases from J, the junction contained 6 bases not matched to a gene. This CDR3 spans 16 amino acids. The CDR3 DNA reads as TGTGCCAGCAGTACAGCCGGGACAGGGGGCAATCAGCCCCAGCATTTT. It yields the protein CASSTAGTGGNQPQHF.

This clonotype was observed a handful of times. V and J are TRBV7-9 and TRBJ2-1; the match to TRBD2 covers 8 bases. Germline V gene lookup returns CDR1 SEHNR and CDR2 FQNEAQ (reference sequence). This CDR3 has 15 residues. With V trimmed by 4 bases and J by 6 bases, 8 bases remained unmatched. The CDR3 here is CASSSDGRGGNEQFF. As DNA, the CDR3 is TGTGCCAGCAGCTCAGACGGGAGGGGCGGCAATGAGCAGTTCTTC.

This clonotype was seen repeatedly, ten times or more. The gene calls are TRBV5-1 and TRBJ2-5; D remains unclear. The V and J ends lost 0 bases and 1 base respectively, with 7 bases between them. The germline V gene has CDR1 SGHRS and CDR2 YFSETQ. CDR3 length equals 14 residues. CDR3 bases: TGCGCCAGCAGCTTGGCCGGCACCCAAGAGACCCAGTACTTC. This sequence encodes CASSLAGTQETQYF.

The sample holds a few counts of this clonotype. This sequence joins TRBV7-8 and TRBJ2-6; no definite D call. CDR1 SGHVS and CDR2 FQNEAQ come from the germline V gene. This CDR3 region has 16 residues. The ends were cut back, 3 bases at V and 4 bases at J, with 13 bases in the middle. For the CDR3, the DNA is TGTGCCAGCAGCTTTACTACTGAGTGGGGGGCCAACGTCCTGACTTTC. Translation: CASSFTTEWGANVLTF.

The CDR3 spells CSVKRLAGGAGELFF. Written as DNA, the CDR3 is TGCAGCGTCAAAAGACTAGCGGGAGGTGCGGGGGAGCTGTTTTTT. This sequence joins TRBV29-1 and TRBJ2-2, with TRBD2 identical over 13 bases. The CDR3 is 15 amino acids. Germline V gives CDR1 SQVTM, CDR2 ANQGSEA. V gave up 6 bases and J gave up 8 bases; unmatched junction bases: 9.

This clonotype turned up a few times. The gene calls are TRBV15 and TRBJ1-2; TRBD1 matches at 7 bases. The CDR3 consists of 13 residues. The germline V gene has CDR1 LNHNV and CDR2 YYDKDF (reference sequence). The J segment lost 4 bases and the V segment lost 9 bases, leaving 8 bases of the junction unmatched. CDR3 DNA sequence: TGTGCCACACGCTCCAGGGGGTCCTATGGCTACACCTTC. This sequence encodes CATRSRGSYGYTF.

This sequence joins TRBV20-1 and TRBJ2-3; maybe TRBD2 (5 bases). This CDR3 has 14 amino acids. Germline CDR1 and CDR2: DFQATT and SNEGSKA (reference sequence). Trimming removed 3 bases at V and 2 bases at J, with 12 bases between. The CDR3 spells CSASRRGSTDTQYF. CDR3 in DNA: TGCAGTGCTAGCCGACGGGGTTCCACAGATACGCAGTATTTT.

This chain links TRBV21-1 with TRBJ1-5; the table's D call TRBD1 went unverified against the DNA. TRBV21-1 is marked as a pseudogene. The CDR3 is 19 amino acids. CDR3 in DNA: TGTGCCAGCAGCAAAGAAGGGTACGGGACAGTTTCCCCAAATCAGCCCCAGCATTTT. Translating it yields CASSKEGYGTVSPNQPQHF.

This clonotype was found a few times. The CDR3 sequence: CSANDRGGGYTF. In nucleotides, the CDR3 is TGCAGTGCCAACGACAGGGGAGGAGGCTACACCTTC. The rearrangement joins TRBV20-1 to TRBJ1-2; TRBD1 agrees at 8 bases. V shed 6 bases and J 8 bases; nucleotides not matched to a gene: 8. From germline, CDR1 is DFQATT and CDR2 SNEGSKA (reference sequence). The CDR3 runs 12 residues.

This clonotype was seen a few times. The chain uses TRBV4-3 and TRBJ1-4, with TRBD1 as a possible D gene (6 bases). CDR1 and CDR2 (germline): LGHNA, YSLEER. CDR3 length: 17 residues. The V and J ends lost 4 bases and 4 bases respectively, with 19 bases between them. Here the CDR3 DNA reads TGCGCCAGCAGCCCAGAGGTACTTCAGGGGTTTAATGAAAAACTGTTTTTT. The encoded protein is CASSPEVLQGFNEKLFF.

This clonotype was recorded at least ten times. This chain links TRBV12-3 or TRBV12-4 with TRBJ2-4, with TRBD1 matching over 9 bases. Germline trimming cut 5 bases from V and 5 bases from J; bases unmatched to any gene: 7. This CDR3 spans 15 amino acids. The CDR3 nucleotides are TGTGCCAGCAGTCAACAGGGGGCCAAAGAAAACATTCAGTACTTC. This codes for CASSQQGAKENIQYF.

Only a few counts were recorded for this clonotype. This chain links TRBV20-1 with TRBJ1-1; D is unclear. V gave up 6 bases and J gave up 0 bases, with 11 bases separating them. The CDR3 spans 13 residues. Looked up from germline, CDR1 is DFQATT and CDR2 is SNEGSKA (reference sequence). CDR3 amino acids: CSAIRDLNTEAFF. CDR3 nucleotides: TGCAGTGCGATCCGGGATTTGAACACTGAAGCTTTCTTT.

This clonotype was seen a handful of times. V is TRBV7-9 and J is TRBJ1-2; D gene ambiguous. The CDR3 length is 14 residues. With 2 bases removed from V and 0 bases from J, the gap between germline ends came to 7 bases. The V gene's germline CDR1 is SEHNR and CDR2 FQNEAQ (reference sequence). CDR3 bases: TGTGCCAGCAGCTTAAAGGGAGCTAACTATGGCTACACCTTC. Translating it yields CASSLKGANYGYTF.

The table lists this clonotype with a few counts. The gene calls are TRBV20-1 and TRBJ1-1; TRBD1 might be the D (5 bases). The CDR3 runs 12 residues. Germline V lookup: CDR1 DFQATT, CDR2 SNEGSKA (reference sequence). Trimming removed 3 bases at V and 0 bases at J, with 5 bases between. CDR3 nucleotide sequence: TGCAGTGCTAGGGGGGTGAACACTGAAGCTTTCTTT. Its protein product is CSARGVNTEAFF.

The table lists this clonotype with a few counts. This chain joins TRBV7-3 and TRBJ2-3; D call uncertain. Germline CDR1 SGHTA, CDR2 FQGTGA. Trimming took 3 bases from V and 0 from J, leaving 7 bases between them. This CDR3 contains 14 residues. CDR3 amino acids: CASSFGSSTDTQYF. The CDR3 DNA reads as TGTGCCAGCAGCTTCGGTTCTAGCACAGATACGCAGTATTTT. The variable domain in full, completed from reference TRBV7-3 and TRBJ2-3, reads GAGVSQTPSNKVTEKGKYVELRCDPISGHTALYWYRQSLGQGPEFLIYFQGTGAADDSGLPNDRFFAVRPEGSVSTLKIQRTERGDSAVYLCASSFGSSTDTQYFGPGTRLTVL.